The 10 T cell receptor beta chains presented below share a single source sample, sequenced in a study of PD-1 blockade in classical Hodgkin lymphoma. Every one of the patients relapsed after autologous stem cell transplantation (brentuximab vedotin exposure was variable). Sequencing used immunoSEQ multiplex PCR; TCRdb keeps in-frame clones, though not all of them. Among 70,000 or so clones listed, about 64% were seen once. The sample here was peripheral blood mononuclear cells (PBMCs), taken before the second cycle of nivolumab. The origin of the receptors is a human donor with classical Hodgkin lymphoma.

The V call is TRBV5-1, the J call TRBJ1-1; 7 bases line up with TRBD1. With V trimmed by 7 bases and J by 4 bases, 13 bases remained unmatched. Germline V CDR1 and CDR2: SGHRS, YFSETQ. There are 15 residues in the CDR3. The CDR3 reads CASRRTGEVRTEAFF. The CDR3 DNA reads as TGCGCCAGCCGTCGAACAGGGGAAGTTCGCACTGAAGCTTTCTTT.

V and J are TRBV6-6 and TRBJ2-7; 9 bases line up with TRBD1. This CDR3 region has 14 residues. V dropped 6 bases and J dropped 5; count of bases not matched to a gene: 8. Per germline, CDR1 MNHNY and CDR2 SVGAGI (reference sequence). For the CDR3, the DNA is TGTGCCAGCAGCCTCGGACAGGGGAGCAACGAGCAGTACTTC. Translation gives CASSLGQGSNEQYF.

This clone was picked up a small number of times. The rearrangement links TRBV5-4 to TRBJ2-5; a possible D gene is TRBD1 (5 bases). V dropped 5 bases and J dropped 4 bases, with 24 bases sitting between them. Germline V gives CDR1 SGHNT, CDR2 YYREEE (reference sequence). The CDR3 extends over 17 amino acids. The CDR3 DNA follows: TGTGCCAGCAGGATCTCGGGTTTCGTCTTGGGGCGAGAGACCCAGTACTTC. Translation: CASRISGFVLGRETQYF.

In its sample, this clone was seen a few times. The chain joins TRBV2 to TRBJ2-1; 15 nucleotides line up with TRBD2. V was clipped by 5 bases and J by 6 bases; unmatched bases: 17. In germline, CDR1 is SNHLY, CDR2 FYNNEI. The CDR3 has 20 amino acids. This CDR3 reads CASSRSRTSGRASASNEQFF. CDR3 nucleotides: TGTGCCAGCAGTCGCTCTCGGACTAGCGGGAGGGCCAGCGCGTCCAATGAGCAGTTCTTC.

The chain links TRBV10-1 to TRBJ2-5, with D perhaps given as TRBD1 or TRBD2 (5 bases each). Germline lookup yields CDR1 WNHNN and CDR2 SYGVQD (reference sequence). Trimming removed 2 bases at V and 3 bases at J, with 10 bases between. The CDR3 runs 14 residues. For the CDR3, the DNA is TGCGCCAGCAGTGAGACGGGACCGGAAGAGACCCAGTACTTC. Its protein product is CASSETGPEETQYF.

V is TRBV5-8 and J is TRBJ2-6; D is undetermined. CDR1 and CDR2 (germline): SGHTS, YDEGEE. The CDR3 totals 15 residues. V lost 2 bases and J lost 2, with 8 bases in between. The CDR3 region is CASSLGSPGANVLTF. The CDR3 nucleotides read TGTGCCAGCAGCTTAGGGTCTCCTGGGGCCAACGTCCTGACTTTC.

This clone was counted a single time. This rearrangement joins TRBV19 to TRBJ2-5; D perhaps matches TRBD2 (6 bases). The germline V gene encodes CDR1 LNHDA and CDR2 SQIVND (reference sequence). Trimming took 1 base from V and 4 from J, leaving 13 bases between them. This CDR3 is built from 15 residues. DNA of the CDR3: TGTGCCAGTAGTATAGCTGGTGGAGGGCTAGAGACCCAGTACTTC. Translation: CASSIAGGGLETQYF.

The chain uses TRBV19 and TRBJ2-1; weak D call: TRBD2 (6 bases). Germline V gene data show CDR1 as LNHDA and CDR2 as SQIVND (reference sequence). Trimming removed 1 base from V and 4 bases from J, with 8 bases in between. CDR3 length equals 14 residues. CDR3 protein: CASSIVGGYNEQFF. The CDR3 bases are TGTGCCAGTAGTATAGTAGGAGGGTACAATGAGCAGTTCTTC.

This clone was recorded many times. The gene calls are TRBV19 and TRBJ1-1, with D possibly matching TRBD1 (5 bases). V was pared by 3 bases and J by 3 bases, with 8 bases between. The CDR3 sequence is 13 residues long. Per the germline V gene, CDR1 is LNHDA and CDR2 is SQIVND (reference sequence). CDR3 in DNA: TGTGCCAGTAGTATTCAAGGGGACACTGAAGCTTTCTTT. This sequence encodes CASSIQGDTEAFF.

The CDR3 DNA follows: TGTGCCAGCAGTTTCCGGGGGACCGGGGAGCTGTTTTTT. Its translation is CASSFRGTGELFF. The V call is TRBV6-5, the J call TRBJ2-2, with a possible D match to TRBD2 (6 bases). Germline V gene data show CDR1 as MNHEY and CDR2 as SVGAGI. The CDR3 is 13 amino acids. Trimming removed 4 bases from V and 5 bases from J, with 8 bases in between.